The 25 T cell receptor beta chains below were found in one sample sequenced in a study of OX40 agonist ivuxolimab in advanced cancers. The protocol was immunoSEQ multiplex PCR, while the TCRdb copy is restricted to in-frame clones and leaves out a portion. Of about 82,000 clones listed, 75% to 95% are singletons. The sequencing used CD4+ or CD8+ T cells sorted from blood, collected in a trial of the OX40 agonist ivuxolimab. The source of these receptors is an adult with an advanced solid tumor such as melanoma, head and neck, liver or kidney cancer.

V and J are TRBV6-1 and TRBJ2-3; 8 bases are shared with TRBD2. CDR1 MNHNS and CDR2 SASEGT come from the germline V gene. V was pared by 1 base and J by 8 bases, with 11 bases of the junction left unmatched. This CDR3 comprises 16 residues. In nucleotides, the CDR3 is TGTGCCAGCAGTGAAGTCGACCAGCGGGAGCAAGTTACGCAGTATTTT. Its translation: CASSEVDQREQVTQYF.

This chain links TRBV28 with TRBJ2-7, with a weak D call TRBD2 (7 bases). Looked up from germline, CDR1 is MDHEN and CDR2 is SYDVKM. The CDR3 covers 15 residues. Trimming left V 6 bases short and J 0 bases short, with 15 bases between. In DNA, the CDR3 is TGTGCCAGCAGAGGGGGGGCGACAGGCTCCTACGAGCAGTACTTC. Amino acid sequence: CASRGGATGSYEQYF. Supplemented by reference TRBV28 and TRBJ2-7, the full variable domain reads DVKVTQSSRYLVKRTGEKVFLECVQDMDHENMFWYRQDPGLGLRLIYFSYDVKMKEKGDIPEGYSVSREKKERFSLILESASTNQTSMYLCASRGGATGSYEQYFGPGTRLTVT.

CDR3 protein: CSVVLPPGLAYEQYF. The CDR3 DNA is TGCAGCGTTGTTCTCCCCCCCGGACTAGCCTACGAGCAGTACTTC. The rearrangement joins TRBV29-1 to TRBJ2-7, with 7 positions matching TRBD2. The length of the CDR3 is 15 residues. The trim removed 4 bases at V and 2 bases at J, leaving 11 bases unmatched. CDR1 SQVTM and CDR2 ANQGSEA come from the germline V gene.

The V call is TRBV28, the J call TRBJ2-1; 8 bases are shared with TRBD2. The trim removed 3 bases at V and 7 bases at J, leaving 17 bases unmatched. Germline assignment: CDR1 MDHEN and CDR2 SYDVKM. The CDR3 consists of 18 residues. The CDR3 is CASSFSREGLHTDNEQFF. The CDR3 DNA reads TGTGCCAGCAGTTTCTCCCGGGAGGGGCTTCACACCGATAATGAGCAGTTCTTC.

The chain couples TRBV11-3 to TRBJ2-7, with D possibly matching TRBD2 (5 bases). V was shortened by 1 base and J by 0 bases, with 10 bases between the two germline ends. There are 15 residues in the CDR3. CDR1 is SGHNT, CDR2 YENEEA, per germline. The CDR3 spells CASSLGWLASYEQYF. CDR3 nucleotides: TGTGCCAGCAGCTTAGGGTGGCTAGCCTCCTACGAGCAGTACTTC.

This chain links TRBV28 with TRBJ1-4; tentatively, D is TRBD1 (5 bases). Between the trimmed V and J ends, which lost 6 bases and 8 bases, there was a span of 13 bases. Germline V gene sequence: CDR1 MDHEN, CDR2 SYDVKM. The CDR3 has 13 residues. CDR3 in DNA: TGTGCCAGCAGGGGCAGGGTAGAAGAAAAACTGTTTTTT. It specifies CASRGRVEEKLFF.

The chain carries TRBV2 and TRBJ1-2, with D hard to call. The V gene's germline CDR1 is SNHLY and CDR2 FYNNEI. The V end was cut by 0 bases, the J end by 8 bases, with 10 bases between. The CDR3 is 13 residues long. CDR3 protein: CASSEATVRGYTF. CDR3 bases: TGTGCCAGCAGTGAAGCCACAGTTAGAGGCTACACCTTC.

This chain's CDR3 is CASSWQGAGEQFF. For the CDR3, the DNA is TGTGCCAGCAGCTGGCAGGGGGCGGGCGAGCAGTTCTTC. The genes are TRBV11-3 and TRBJ2-1; 8 bases line up with TRBD1. Germline V gene lookup returns CDR1 SGHNT and CDR2 YENEEA. The CDR3 consists of 13 residues. V was pared by 4 bases and J by 10 bases, with 6 bases of the junction left unmatched.

The chain carries TRBV7-2 and TRBJ1-4, with 9 bases matching TRBD1. This CDR3 has 14 amino acids. Per germline, CDR1 SGHTA and CDR2 FQGNSA. Trimming took 5 bases from V and 6 from J; bases not matched to a gene: 4. In DNA form, the CDR3 reads TGTGCCAGCAGCCGGGGACAGGGAGATGAAAAACTGTTTTTT. This gives the protein CASSRGQGDEKLFF.

The chain employs TRBV10-2 and TRBJ2-3, with 8 bases matching TRBD2. V shed 4 bases, J shed 2 bases, and the junction held 8 bases outside the gene matches. This CDR3 has 16 amino acids. Germline CDR1 WSHSY, CDR2 SAAADI. For the CDR3, the DNA is TGCGCCAGCAGTGGGGCGGGGGGTCAGCACACAGATACGCAGTATTTT. This encodes CASSGAGGQHTDTQYF.

This chain connects TRBV10-3 to TRBJ1-4; TRBD1 might be the D (5 bases). Trimming left V 10 bases short and J 3 bases short, with 18 bases between. The CDR3 is 15 amino acids. Looked up from germline, CDR1 is ENHRY and CDR2 is SYGVKD. The CDR3 nucleotides are TGTGCCACCAGGGACGGAACGCGACCTAATGAAAAACTGTTTTTT. This codes for CATRDGTRPNEKLFF.

This chain links TRBV25-1 with TRBJ2-5, with D perhaps matching TRBD2 (5 bases). Germline CDR1 and CDR2: MGHDK and SYGVNS. Between the trimmed V and J ends, which lost 9 bases and 1 base, there was a span of 18 bases. The CDR3 covers 15 residues. CDR3 sequence (DNA): TGTGCCAGAGGAGGATCATACCCTTCCCAAGAGACCCAGTACTTC. This translates into CARGGSYPSQETQYF.

CDR3 amino acids: CASRPTGGNRYGYTF. The DNA for the CDR3 is TGTGCCAGCAGACCGACAGGGGGTAATAGGTATGGCTACACCTTC. The J gene is TRBJ1-2, the V gene TRBV7-9; 9 bases match TRBD1. Germline V gene data show CDR1 as SEHNR and CDR2 as FQNEAQ (reference sequence). J gave up 5 bases and V 6 bases, and 10 bases lay outside the gene matches. This CDR3 is built from 15 residues. Combining the CDR3 with reference TRBV7-9 and TRBJ1-2 gives the whole variable domain DTGVSQNPRHKITKRGQNVTFRCDPISEHNRLYWYRQTLGQGPEFLTYFQNEAQLEKSRLLSDRFSAERPKGSFSTLEIQRTEQGDSAMYLCASRPTGGNRYGYTFGSGTRLTVV.

This chain joins TRBV2 and TRBJ2-3; D is ambiguous. Per the germline V gene, CDR1 is SNHLY and CDR2 is FYNNEI. The CDR3 spans 14 residues. V shed 0 bases and J shed 4 bases, with 8 bases lying between them. The CDR3 DNA reads as TGTGCCAGCAGTGAAGCCGCGGTGTCAGATACGCAGTATTTT. Its protein product is CASSEAAVSDTQYF. The full variable domain, with the rest looked up from reference TRBV2 and TRBJ2-3, is EPEVTQTPSHQVTQMGQEVILRCVPISNHLYFYWYRQILGQKVEFLVSFYNNEISEKSEIFDDQFSVERPDGSNFTLKIRSTKLEDSAMYFCASSEAAVSDTQYFGPGTRLTVL.

J is TRBJ1-5 and V is TRBV23-1; no clear D gene. TRBV23-1 is an ORF, with its function uncertain. This CDR3 spans 13 amino acids. Trimming removed 2 bases from V and 10 bases from J, with 12 bases in between. CDR3 region: CASSQPPAPPQHF. The CDR3 coding sequence is TGCGCCAGCAGTCAACCCCCCGCTCCCCCCCAGCATTTT.

This rearrangement joins TRBV6-5 to TRBJ1-2; possible D gene TRBD1, 5 bases. The CDR3 contains 14 residues. Trimming pared 5 bases from V and 8 bases from J, leaving 18 bases between. The germline gives CDR1 MNHEY, CDR2 SVGAGI. For the CDR3, the DNA is TGTGCCAGCAGTCAACGAGGAGGGGCGCGCGGCTACACCTTC. Translation gives CASSQRGGARGYTF.

The J gene is TRBJ1-2, the V gene TRBV28, with D uncertain. V was cut by 7 bases and J by 5 bases, with 14 bases left in between. This CDR3 comprises 13 residues. The germline V gene encodes CDR1 MDHEN and CDR2 SYDVKM. CDR3 sequence reads: CASTPRAEYGYTF. The CDR3 DNA reads as TGTGCCAGCACCCCCCGGGCGGAGTATGGCTACACCTTC.

V usage is TRBV7-9 and J usage is TRBJ2-5; 7 nucleotides align to TRBD1. The CDR3 is 15 residues long. The germline CDR1 and CDR2 sequences are SEHNR and FQNEAQ (reference sequence). Trimming removed 5 bases from V and 2 bases from J; junction bases left unmatched: 8. This CDR3 is CASSPRDRRQETQYF. The CDR3 DNA reads TGTGCCAGCAGCCCCCGGGACAGAAGACAAGAGACCCAGTACTTC.

The chain links TRBV19 to TRBJ2-2; a possible D gene is TRBD2 (5 bases). Germline values: CDR1 LNHDA, CDR2 SQIVND (reference sequence). V was trimmed by 1 base and J by 0 bases, leaving 9 bases between them. The CDR3 contains 16 residues. CDR3 in amino acids: CASSIGGLANTGELFF. DNA for the CDR3: TGTGCCAGTAGTATAGGAGGACTCGCGAACACCGGGGAGCTGTTTTTT.

The gene calls are TRBV29-1 and TRBJ2-3, with 9 bases lining up with TRBD1. Germline assignment: CDR1 SQVTM and CDR2 ANQGSEA. CDR3 size: 13 residues. CDR3 loop: CVLWDRDTDTQYF. The CDR3 DNA reads as TGCGTGCTTTGGGACAGGGACACAGATACGCAGTATTTT.

The V gene is TRBV9, the J gene TRBJ2-2; D is perhaps TRBD2 (6 bases). Trimming left V 0 bases short and J 7 bases short, with 16 bases between. Germline V CDR1 and CDR2: SGDLS, YYNGEE. The CDR3 contains 16 residues. The CDR3 region is CASSVGGKVKGGELFF. The CDR3 DNA follows: TGTGCCAGCAGCGTAGGCGGGAAGGTTAAGGGCGGGGAGCTGTTTTTT.

V usage is TRBV7-2 and J usage is TRBJ2-5; D possibly corresponds to TRBD2 (5 bases). The CDR3 is 13 residues long. The V end lost 4 bases, the J end lost 7 bases, and 13 bases lay between the germline ends. CDR1 is SGHTA, CDR2 FQGNSA, per germline. The CDR3 loop is CASSSKTLATQYF. Here the CDR3 DNA reads TGTGCCAGCAGCTCCAAAACCCTAGCGACCCAGTACTTC.

The chain is built from TRBV6-6 and TRBJ2-2; D ambiguous. Between the trimmed V and J ends, which lost 6 bases and 0 bases, there was a span of 5 bases. Germline CDR1 is MNHNY and CDR2 is SVGAGI (reference sequence). This CDR3 region has 13 residues. This CDR3 reads CASRNPNTGELFF. CDR3 bases: TGTGCCAGCAGAAATCCGAACACCGGGGAGCTGTTTTTT.

The chain recombines TRBV7-2 with TRBJ2-1; D remains unclear. V lost 1 base and J lost 5, with 6 bases in between. This CDR3 contains 13 residues. Per germline, CDR1 SGHTA and CDR2 FQGNSA. CDR3 in DNA: TGTGCCAGCAGCTTAGTCGTTCACAATGAGCAGTTCTTC. It codes for CASSLVVHNEQFF.

This CDR3 is CASSPGQTYGYTF. CDR3 nucleotides: TGTGCCAGCAGCCCGGGACAAACCTATGGCTACACCTTC. The chain joins TRBV7-2 to TRBJ1-2, with D possibly being TRBD1 (6 bases). There are 13 residues in the CDR3. CDR1 is SGHTA, CDR2 FQGNSA, per germline. V dropped 5 bases and J dropped 4 bases, with 11 bases sitting between them.